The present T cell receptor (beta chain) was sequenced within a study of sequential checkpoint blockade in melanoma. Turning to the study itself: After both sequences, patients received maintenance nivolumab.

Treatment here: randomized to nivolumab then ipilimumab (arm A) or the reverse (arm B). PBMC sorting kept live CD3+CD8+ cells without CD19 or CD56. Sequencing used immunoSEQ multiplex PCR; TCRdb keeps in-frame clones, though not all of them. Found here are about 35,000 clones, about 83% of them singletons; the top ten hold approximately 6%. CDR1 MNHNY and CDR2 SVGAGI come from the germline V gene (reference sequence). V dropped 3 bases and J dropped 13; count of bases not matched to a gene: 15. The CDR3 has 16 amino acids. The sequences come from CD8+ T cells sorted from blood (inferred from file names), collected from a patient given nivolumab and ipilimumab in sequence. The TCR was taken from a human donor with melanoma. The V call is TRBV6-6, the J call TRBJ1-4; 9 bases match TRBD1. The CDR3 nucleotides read TGTGCCAGCAGTTATGTCGTTAGGGACAGGGCTTGGGGACTGTTTTTT. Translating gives CASSYVVRDRAWGLFF.